The rows below give T cell receptor beta chains drawn from one sample of a study of identical twins. TCRdb reanalysed the 5' RACE reads using MiXCR and keeps one entry per CDR3 protein. This sample has 200,000 to 250,000 distinct CDR3 sequences; more than 9% occur once, and the top ten carry roughly 10%. Material: memory T cells sorted from blood. These receptors were collected from a man aged 50 to 59 in good health. Each CDR3 is given with its conserved first and last residue. D genes are given only for firm matches. Clone size is stated in some rows and not others, as once, few, many or a class when expanded.

.	TRBV6-6	many	TRBJ2-7	TGTGCCAGCACTGACTCCAACTCCTACGAGCAGTACTTC	CASTDSNSYEQYF
.	TRBV5-1	few	TRBJ2-1	TGCGCCACCGGGAGGGACAGGGCGAACAATGAGCAGTTCTTC	CATGRDRANNEQFF
TRBD1	TRBV29-1	.	TRBJ1-5	TGCAGCGTGGGACAGGGGCCAAACTCGCCCCAGCATTTT	CSVGQGPNSPQHF
TRBD2	TRBV28	.	TRBJ2-3	TGTGCCAGCAGTTTACCGACTAGCGGAGAACCAGATACGCAGTATTTT	CASSLPTSGEPDTQYF
.	TRBV18	many	TRBJ2-5	TGTGCCAGCTCACCACCGGGAATCAGTCGAAAGACCCAGTACTTC	CASSPPGISRKTQYF
TRBD2	TRBV4-2	many	TRBJ2-2	TGTGCCAGCAGCCCTCGGACTAGCGGGGGGCGGAACACCGGGGAGCTGTTTTTT	CASSPRTSGGRNTGELFF
TRBD1	TRBV5-1	many	TRBJ2-3	TGCGCCAGCAGCTGGGGACAGGGGACAGATACGCAGTATTTT	CASSWGQGTDTQYF
TRBD1	TRBV20-1	few	TRBJ1-1	TGCAGTGCTAGGGACAGGGACGCTGAAGCTTTCTTT	CSARDRDAEAFF
.	TRBV11-2	.	TRBJ2-1	TGTGCCAGCAGCTGGGCGCGGGGCAATGAGCAGTTCTTC	CASSWARGNEQFF
.	TRBV5-4	many	TRBJ1-1	TGTGCCAGCAGCTTGGCCGGGGAAGCTTTCTTT	CASSLAGEAFF
TRBD2	TRBV7-2	many	TRBJ2-5	TGTGCCAGCAGCTGGACTAGCGGGAGGGCTGGGGAGACCCAGTACTTC	CASSWTSGRAGETQYF
.	TRBV7-8	many	TRBJ2-4	TGTGCCAGCAGCTTAGAGGACAGTCAAGCCAAAAACATTCAGTACTTC	CASSLEDSQAKNIQYF
.	TRBV6-2/TRBV6-3	.	TRBJ1-2	TGTGCCAGCAGTTACTCGACAGGCAGTCGGGGCTACACCTTC	CASSYSTGSRGYTF
TRBD1	TRBV12-3/TRBV12-4	few	TRBJ1-6	TGTGCCAGCAGTTTAGGGACAGGCGGATATAATTCACCCCTCCACTTT	CASSLGTGGYNSPLHF
.	TRBV3-1	few	TRBJ2-5	TGTGCCAGCAGCCAAGCATCCGTGTGGGAGACCCAGTACTTC	CASSQASVWETQYF